This T cell receptor beta chain was recorded in a study of T cell changes during pregnancy in multiple sclerosis. This CDR3 region has 13 residues. Using immunoSEQ multiplex PCR, the repertoire was profiled, and TCRdb retains in-frame clones only, with some absent. The repertoire consists of some 40,000 clones, with approximately 91% occurring once and the leading ten covering about 0.43%. This TCR came from a female donor in good health, enrolled as a control in a pregnancy study. Sequencing used CD4+ T cells from peripheral blood mononuclear cells, obtained in the third trimester of pregnancy. The chain recombines TRBV21-1 with TRBJ2-7; no check of the table's D call, TRBD2, against the DNA was made. TRBV21-1 is annotated as a pseudogene. This chain's CDR3 is CASSPSGNREQYF. The CDR3 DNA follows: TGTGCCAGCAGCCCTAGCGGGAATCGGGAGCAGTACTTC.